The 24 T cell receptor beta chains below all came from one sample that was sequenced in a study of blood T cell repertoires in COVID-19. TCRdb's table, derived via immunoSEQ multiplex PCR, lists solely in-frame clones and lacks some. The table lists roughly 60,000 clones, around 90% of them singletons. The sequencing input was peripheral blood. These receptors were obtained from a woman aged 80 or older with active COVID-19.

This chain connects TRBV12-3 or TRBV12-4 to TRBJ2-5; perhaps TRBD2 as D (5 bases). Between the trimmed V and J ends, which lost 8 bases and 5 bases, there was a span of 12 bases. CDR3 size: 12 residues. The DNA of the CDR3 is TGTGCCAGCCAATCCGGGGAGGAGACCCAGTACTTC. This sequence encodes CASQSGEETQYF.

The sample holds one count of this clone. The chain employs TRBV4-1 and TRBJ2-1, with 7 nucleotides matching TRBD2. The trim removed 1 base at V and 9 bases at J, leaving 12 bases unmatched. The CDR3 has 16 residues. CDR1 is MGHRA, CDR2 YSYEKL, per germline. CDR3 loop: CASSQGGLGRGGEQFF. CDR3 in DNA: TGCGCCAGCAGCCAAGGGGGTCTAGGGAGGGGTGGTGAGCAGTTCTTC.

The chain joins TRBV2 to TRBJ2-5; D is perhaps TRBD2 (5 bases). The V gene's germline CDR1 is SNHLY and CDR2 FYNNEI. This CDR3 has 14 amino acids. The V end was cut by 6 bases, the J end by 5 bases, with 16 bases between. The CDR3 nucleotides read TGTGCCAGCAGCCAACCTGTGGAGGTCGAGACCCAGTACTTC. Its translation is CASSQPVEVETQYF.

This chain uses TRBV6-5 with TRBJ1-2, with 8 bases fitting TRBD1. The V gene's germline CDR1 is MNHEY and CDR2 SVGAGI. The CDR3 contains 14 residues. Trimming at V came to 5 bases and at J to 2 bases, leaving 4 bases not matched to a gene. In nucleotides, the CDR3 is TGTGCCAGCAGTCGGGACAGGAACAACTATGGCTACACCTTC. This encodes CASSRDRNNYGYTF.

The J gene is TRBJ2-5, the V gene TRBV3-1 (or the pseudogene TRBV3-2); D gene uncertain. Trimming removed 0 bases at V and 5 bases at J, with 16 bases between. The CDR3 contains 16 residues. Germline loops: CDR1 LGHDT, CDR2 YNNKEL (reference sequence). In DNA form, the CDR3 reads TGTGCCAGCAGCCAAGATCGCACAGATGATGGGGAGACCCAGTACTTC. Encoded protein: CASSQDRTDDGETQYF.

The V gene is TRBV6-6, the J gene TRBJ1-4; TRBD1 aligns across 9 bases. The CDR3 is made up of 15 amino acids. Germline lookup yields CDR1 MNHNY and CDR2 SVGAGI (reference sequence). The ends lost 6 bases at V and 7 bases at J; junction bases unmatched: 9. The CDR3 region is CASRTPGQGIEKLFF. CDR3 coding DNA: TGTGCCAGCAGAACCCCGGGACAGGGAATTGAAAAACTGTTTTTT.

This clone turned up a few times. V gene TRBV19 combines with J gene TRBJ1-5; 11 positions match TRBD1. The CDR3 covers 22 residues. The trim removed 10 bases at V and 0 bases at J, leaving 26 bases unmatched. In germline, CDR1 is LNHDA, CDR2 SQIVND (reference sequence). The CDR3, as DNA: TGTGCCACCCTAGGAGGGACAGGGGGTTTGGGATCGCATTGGGATAGCAATCAGCCCCAGCATTTT. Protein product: CATLGGTGGLGSHWDSNQPQHF. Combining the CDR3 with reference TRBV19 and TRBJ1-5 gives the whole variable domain DGGITQSPKYLFRKEGQNVTLSCEQNLNHDAMYWYRQDPGQGLRLIYYSQIVNDFQKGDIAEGYSVSREKKESFPLTVTSAQKNPTAFYLCATLGGTGGLGSHWDSNQPQHFGDGTRLSIL.

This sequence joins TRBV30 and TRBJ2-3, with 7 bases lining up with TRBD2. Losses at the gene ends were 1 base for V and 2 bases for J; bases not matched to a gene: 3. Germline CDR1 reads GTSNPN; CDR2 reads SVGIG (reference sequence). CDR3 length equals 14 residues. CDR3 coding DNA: TGTGCCTGGAGTGGAGGGGACTACACAGATACGCAGTATTTT. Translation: CAWSGGDYTDTQYF.

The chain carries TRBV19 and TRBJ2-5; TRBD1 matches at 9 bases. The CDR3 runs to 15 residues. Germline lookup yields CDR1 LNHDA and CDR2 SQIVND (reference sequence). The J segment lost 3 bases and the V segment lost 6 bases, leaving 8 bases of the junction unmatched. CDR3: CASRIQQGAKETQYF. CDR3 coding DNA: TGTGCCAGTAGGATTCAACAGGGGGCTAAAGAGACCCAGTACTTC.

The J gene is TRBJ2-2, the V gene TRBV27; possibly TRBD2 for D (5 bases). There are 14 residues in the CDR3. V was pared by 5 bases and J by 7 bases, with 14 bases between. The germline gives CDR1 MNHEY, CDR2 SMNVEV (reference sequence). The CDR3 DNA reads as TGTGCCAGCAGTCCTACCCTTGGAGGCGGGGAGCTGTTTTTT. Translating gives CASSPTLGGGELFF.

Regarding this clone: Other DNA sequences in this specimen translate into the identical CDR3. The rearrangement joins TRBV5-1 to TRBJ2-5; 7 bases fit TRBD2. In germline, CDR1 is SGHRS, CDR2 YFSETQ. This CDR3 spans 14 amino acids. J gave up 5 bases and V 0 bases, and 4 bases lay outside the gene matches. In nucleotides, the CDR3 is TGCGCCAGCAGCTTGGGACTAGCTGGTGAGACCCAGTACTTC. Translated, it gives CASSLGLAGETQYF.

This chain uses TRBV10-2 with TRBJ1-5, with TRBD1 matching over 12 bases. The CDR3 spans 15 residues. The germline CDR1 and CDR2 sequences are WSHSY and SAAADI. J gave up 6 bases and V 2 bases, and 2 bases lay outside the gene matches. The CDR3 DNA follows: TGCGCCAGCAGTGAGGGGACAGGGGGCGGTCAGCCCCAGCATTTT. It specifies CASSEGTGGGQPQHF.

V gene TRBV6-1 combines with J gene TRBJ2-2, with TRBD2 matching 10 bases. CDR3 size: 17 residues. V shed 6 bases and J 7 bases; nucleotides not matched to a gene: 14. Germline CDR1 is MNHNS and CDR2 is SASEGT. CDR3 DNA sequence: TGTGCCAGCAGCGAACGAGCGGGAGGGCCGGATAACGGGGAGCTGTTTTTT. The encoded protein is CASSERAGGPDNGELFF.

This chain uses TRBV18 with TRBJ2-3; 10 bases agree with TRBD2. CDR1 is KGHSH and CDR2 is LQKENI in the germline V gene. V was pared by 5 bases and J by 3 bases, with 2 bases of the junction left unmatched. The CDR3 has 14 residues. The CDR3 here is CASSGTSETDTQYF. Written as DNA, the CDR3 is TGTGCCAGCTCAGGGACTAGCGAAACAGATACGCAGTATTTT.

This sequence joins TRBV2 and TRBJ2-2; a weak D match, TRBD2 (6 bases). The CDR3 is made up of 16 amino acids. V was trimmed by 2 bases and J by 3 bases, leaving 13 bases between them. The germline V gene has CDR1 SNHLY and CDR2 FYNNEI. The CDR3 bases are TGTGCCAGCAGTGAACGGAGCGGGTATGACACCGGGGAGCTGTTTTTT. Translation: CASSERSGYDTGELFF.

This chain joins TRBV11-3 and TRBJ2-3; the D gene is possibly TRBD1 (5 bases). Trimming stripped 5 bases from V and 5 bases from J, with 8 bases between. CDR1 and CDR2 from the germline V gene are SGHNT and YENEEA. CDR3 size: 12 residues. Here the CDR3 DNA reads TGTGCCAGCAGCCCAGGGCGAGATACGCAGTATTTT. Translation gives CASSPGRDTQYF.

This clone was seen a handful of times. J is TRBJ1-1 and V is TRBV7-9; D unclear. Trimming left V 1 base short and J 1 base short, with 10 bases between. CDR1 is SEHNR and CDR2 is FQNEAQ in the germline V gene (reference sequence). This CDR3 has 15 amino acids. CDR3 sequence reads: CASSLGPGGNTEAFF. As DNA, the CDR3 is TGTGCCAGCAGCTTAGGTCCAGGAGGGAACACTGAAGCTTTCTTT.

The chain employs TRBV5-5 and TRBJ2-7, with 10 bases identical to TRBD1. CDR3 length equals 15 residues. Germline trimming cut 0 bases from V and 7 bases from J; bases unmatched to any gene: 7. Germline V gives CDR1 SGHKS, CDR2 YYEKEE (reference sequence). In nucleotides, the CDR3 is TGTGCCAGCAGCTTGGCCGGGACAGGGGCAAGTGAGCAGTACTTC. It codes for CASSLAGTGASEQYF.

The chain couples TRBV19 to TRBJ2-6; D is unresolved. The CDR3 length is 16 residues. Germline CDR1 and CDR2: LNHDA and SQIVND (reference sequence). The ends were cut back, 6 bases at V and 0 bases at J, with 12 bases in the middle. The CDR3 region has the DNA TGTGCCAGTAGCCGGGTATTGGGCTCTGGGGCCAACGTCCTGACTTTC. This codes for CASSRVLGSGANVLTF.

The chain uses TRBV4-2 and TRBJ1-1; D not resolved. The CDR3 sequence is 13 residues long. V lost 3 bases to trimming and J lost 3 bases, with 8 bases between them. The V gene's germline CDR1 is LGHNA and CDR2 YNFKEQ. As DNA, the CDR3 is TGTGCCAGCAGCCAGACTAGGGACACTGAAGCTTTCTTT. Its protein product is CASSQTRDTEAFF.

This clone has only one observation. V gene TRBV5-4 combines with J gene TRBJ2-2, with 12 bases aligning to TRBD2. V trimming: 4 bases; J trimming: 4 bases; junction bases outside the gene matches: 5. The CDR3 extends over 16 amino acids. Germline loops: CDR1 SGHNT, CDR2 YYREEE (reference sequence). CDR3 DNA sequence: TGTGCCAGCAGCCGACTAGCGGGAGAGACCACCGGGGAGCTGTTTTTT. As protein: CASSRLAGETTGELFF.

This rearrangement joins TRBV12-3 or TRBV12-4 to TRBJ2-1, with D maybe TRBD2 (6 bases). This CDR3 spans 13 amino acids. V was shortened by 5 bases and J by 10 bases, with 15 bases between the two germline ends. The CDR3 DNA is TGTGCCAGCAGTCCCACGACTAGTACAGAGCAGTTCTTC. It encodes CASSPTTSTEQFF.

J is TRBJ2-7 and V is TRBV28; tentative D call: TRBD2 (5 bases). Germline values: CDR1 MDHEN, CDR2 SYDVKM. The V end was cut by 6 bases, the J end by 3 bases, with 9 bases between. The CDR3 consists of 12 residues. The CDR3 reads CASSGVGYEQYV. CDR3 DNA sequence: TGTGCCAGCAGCGGGGTTGGCTACGAGCAGTACGTC.

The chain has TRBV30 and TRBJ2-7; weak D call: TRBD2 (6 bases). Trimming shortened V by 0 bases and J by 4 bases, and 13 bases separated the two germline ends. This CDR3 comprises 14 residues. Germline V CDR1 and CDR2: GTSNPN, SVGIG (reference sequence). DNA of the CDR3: TGTGCCTGGAGTGTAGGACTACTTGGATACGAGCAGTACTTC. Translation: CAWSVGLLGYEQYF.